Each of the 11 T cell receptor beta chains below was sequenced from the same sample in a study of T cell responses to AZD1222 COVID-19 vaccine. TCRdb's table, derived via immunoSEQ multiplex PCR, lists solely in-frame clones and lacks some. This sample carries over 150,000 clones, roughly 87% of them seen once, and the ten largest clones take approximately 2.5%. Here the sequenced sample was peripheral blood, taken on day 0 of AZD1222 vaccination. The source is an adult in good health.

This clone was counted a single time. The chain recombines TRBV6-1 with TRBJ1-4; D remains unclear. Germline V gene sequence: CDR1 MNHNS, CDR2 SASEGT. CDR3 size: 14 residues. With 2 bases removed from V and 6 bases from J, the gap between germline ends came to 10 bases. The CDR3 bases are TGTGCCAGCAGTGAAAGGAACCGTTATGAAAAACTGTTTTTT. It translates to CASSERNRYEKLFF.

V gene TRBV27 combines with J gene TRBJ2-7; the D gene is possibly TRBD2 (6 bases). The CDR3 contains 15 residues. CDR1 MNHEY and CDR2 SMNVEV come from the germline V gene (reference sequence). The V and J ends lost 3 bases and 0 bases respectively, with 12 bases between them. As DNA, the CDR3 is TGTGCCAGCAGTTTCGAACTAGCTCACTCCTACGAGCAGTACTTC. This translates into CASSFELAHSYEQYF.

J is TRBJ2-5 and V is TRBV19, with TRBD2 as a possible D gene (5 bases). In germline, CDR1 is LNHDA, CDR2 SQIVND (reference sequence). The CDR3 is 13 residues long. Between the trimmed V and J ends, which lost 8 bases and 5 bases, there was a span of 15 bases. The CDR3 reads CASRHRGLETQYF. The CDR3 bases are TGTGCCAGTCGGCATCGCGGGTTGGAGACCCAGTACTTC.

The CDR3: CASSPVPSGFYEQYF. The CDR3 coding sequence is TGTGCCAGCAGCCCAGTACCTTCGGGCTTCTACGAGCAGTACTTC. V and J are TRBV7-9 and TRBJ2-7; no reliable D call. V was trimmed by 5 bases and J by 3 bases, leaving 17 bases between them. The CDR3 sequence is 15 residues long. Germline loops: CDR1 SEHNR, CDR2 FQNEAQ (reference sequence). The full variable domain, with the rest looked up from reference TRBV7-9 and TRBJ2-7, is DTGVSQNPRHKITKRGQNVTFRCDPISEHNRLYWYRQTLGQGPEFLTYFQNEAQLEKSRLLSDRFSAERPKGSFSTLEIQRTEQGDSAMYLCASSPVPSGFYEQYFGPGTRLTVT.

The chain uses TRBV5-1 and TRBJ1-2; D possibly corresponds to TRBD1 (6 bases). Per the germline V gene, CDR1 is SGHRS and CDR2 is YFSETQ. The CDR3 sequence is 15 residues long. Trimming left V 4 bases short and J 4 bases short, with 17 bases between. CDR3 in amino acids: CASSPATGNAYGYTF. In DNA, the CDR3 is TGCGCCAGCAGCCCGGCGACAGGTAACGCCTATGGCTACACCTTC.

The chain recombines TRBV19 with TRBJ1-1; 7 bases are shared with TRBD1. This CDR3 has 15 amino acids. The V gene end was trimmed by 5 bases and the J gene end by 1 base; junction bases not matched to a gene: 7. The germline V gene encodes CDR1 LNHDA and CDR2 SQIVND (reference sequence). The CDR3 DNA reads TGTGCCAGTAGTTCGCAGGGGGAGGGGAACACTGAAGCTTTCTTT. This codes for CASSSQGEGNTEAFF.

The chain combines TRBV6-5 with TRBJ1-1, with D hard to call. V lost 5 bases, J lost 0 bases, and 13 bases lay in between. The CDR3 is 15 residues long. Germline loops: CDR1 MNHEY, CDR2 SVGAGI. The DNA of the CDR3 is TGTGCCAGCAGTCGGCCCCCCAGTGTGAACACTGAAGCTTTCTTT. This sequence encodes CASSRPPSVNTEAFF.

For the CDR3, the DNA is TGTGCCAGCAGCCAGACAACTAGCGGGAGGTACGAGCAGTACTTC. Its protein product is CASSQTTSGRYEQYF. The chain employs TRBV3-1 (or the pseudogene TRBV3-2) and TRBJ2-7; TRBD2 matches 12 bases. CDR3 length: 15 residues. The germline gives CDR1 LGHDT, CDR2 YNNKEL (reference sequence). V shed 3 bases and J 4 bases; nucleotides not matched to a gene: 4.

V gene TRBV28 combines with J gene TRBJ1-3; D is perhaps TRBD1 (5 bases). Germline CDR1 MDHEN, CDR2 SYDVKM. The CDR3 is made up of 15 amino acids. Trimming left V 6 bases short and J 3 bases short, with 15 bases between. The DNA for the CDR3 is TGTGCCAGCAGCGAAAGTGGGGGTGGTGGAAACACCATATATTTT. Translation: CASSESGGGGNTIYF.

CDR3 bases: TGTGCCAGTAGTATGTGGGCGGGTGCCTTGGGGGAGCAGTTCTTC. This sequence encodes CASSMWAGALGEQFF. This rearrangement joins TRBV19 to TRBJ2-1, with TRBD2 as a possible D gene (5 bases). Trimming removed 3 bases at V and 10 bases at J, with 19 bases between. This CDR3 comprises 15 residues. In germline, CDR1 is LNHDA, CDR2 SQIVND (reference sequence).

The chain links TRBV5-1 to TRBJ1-6, with a tentative D call TRBD1 (5 bases). The V gene's germline CDR1 is SGHRS and CDR2 YFSETQ. Trimming left V 3 bases short and J 5 bases short, with 9 bases between. The CDR3 is 14 amino acids. CDR3 sequence (DNA): TGCGCCAGCAGCTCCAGACAGCATAATTCACCCCTCCACTTT. Translation: CASSSRQHNSPLHF.